The 8 T cell receptor beta chains presented below share a single source sample, sequenced in a study of T-cell memory formation after mild COVID-19. In TCRdb, the 5' RACE reads were re-called with MiXCR into one record per CDR3 protein. The sample holds approximately 560,000 distinct CDR3 sequences; 17% are singletons and the top ten take roughly 7.7%. The specimen sequenced was PBMCs or a T cell subset sorted from them (not recorded which). The receptors originated from an adult woman who had mild COVID-19 (a few samples of this study predate the infection). Cell type and time point are not known.

The rearrangement uses TRBV7-9 and TRBJ1-4; possibly TRBD1 for D (5 bases). This CDR3 has 19 amino acids. V was cut by 3 bases and J by 1 base, with 21 bases left in between. CDR1 is SEHNR, CDR2 FQNEAQ, per germline (reference sequence). CDR3 protein: CASSFRSGRGSKTNEKLFF. Written as DNA, the CDR3 is TGTGCCAGCAGCTTTCGTTCGGGACGGGGGTCCAAAACTAATGAAAAACTGTTTTTT.

The table lists this clonotype with a few counts. J is TRBJ2-7 and V is TRBV27; no clear D gene. V was trimmed by 4 bases and J by 0 bases, leaving 7 bases between them. This CDR3 region has 13 residues. Germline values: CDR1 MNHEY, CDR2 SMNVEV (reference sequence). In nucleotides, the CDR3 is TGTGCCAGCAGTTACGGGTACTCCTACGAGCAGTACTTC. Its translation is CASSYGYSYEQYF.

The V gene is TRBV30, the J gene TRBJ1-4; TRBD1 matches at 12 bases. The V gene end was trimmed by 0 bases and the J gene end by 14 bases; junction bases not matched to a gene: 10. This CDR3 is 15 amino acids long. In germline, CDR1 is GTSNPN, CDR2 SVGIG (reference sequence). CDR3: CAWSVLGTGGAQLFF. CDR3 bases: TGTGCCTGGAGTGTACTTGGGACAGGGGGCGCCCAGCTGTTTTTT.

The J gene is TRBJ1-4, the V gene TRBV3-1, with D unclear. V was shortened by 1 base and J by 8 bases, with 17 bases between the two germline ends. This CDR3 spans 16 amino acids. Germline V gives CDR1 LGHDT, CDR2 YNNKEL (reference sequence). Here the CDR3 reads CASSQAGPLPSEKLFF. CDR3 nucleotide sequence: TGTGCCAGCAGCCAAGCCGGACCGTTACCCAGCGAAAAACTGTTTTTT.

The chain has TRBV13 and TRBJ2-5; TRBD2 might be the D (6 bases). The V gene's germline CDR1 is PRHDT and CDR2 FYEKMQ (reference sequence). The CDR3 covers 15 residues. Trimming left V 5 bases short and J 5 bases short, with 18 bases between. CDR3 region: CASSIPGSGWETQYF. CDR3 DNA sequence: TGTGCCAGCAGCATTCCCGGGAGCGGCTGGGAGACCCAGTACTTC.

This clonotype was observed a handful of times. Here the CDR3 DNA reads TGCAGTGCTAGCGGGGGTCTGGCCCAGCATTTT. This gives the protein CSASGGLAQHF. V is TRBV20-1 and J is TRBJ1-5, with a possible D match to TRBD1 (5 bases). Looked up from germline, CDR1 is DFQATT and CDR2 is SNEGSKA (reference sequence). This CDR3 has 11 amino acids. Trimming took off 3 bases at V and 11 bases at J, with 11 bases between the two ends.

This chain uses TRBV9 with TRBJ2-1; D tentatively fits TRBD1 or TRBD2 (5 bases each). Germline values: CDR1 SGDLS, CDR2 YYNGEE. Trimming removed 4 bases from V and 5 bases from J, with 19 bases in between. This CDR3 is built from 16 residues. In DNA, the CDR3 is TGTGCCAGCAGCCCCCAAACAGGAGGTGCGCACAATGAGCAGTTCTTC. Amino acids: CASSPQTGGAHNEQFF. The complete variable domain, with remaining parts taken from reference TRBV9 and TRBJ2-1, reads DSGVTQTPKHLITATGQRVTLRCSPRSGDLSVYWYQQSLDQGLQFLIQYYNGEERAKGNILERFSAQQFPDLHSELNLSSLELGDSALYFCASSPQTGGAHNEQFFGPGTRLTVL.

The V call is TRBV11-1, the J call TRBJ2-3, with D maybe TRBD2 (5 bases). Trimming removed 1 base at V and 4 bases at J, with 12 bases between. The CDR3 consists of 15 residues. Germline-derived CDR1 and CDR2 are SGHAT and FQDESV (reference sequence). The CDR3 DNA reads as TGTGCCAGCAGCTTAGGTCGCGGACTGGCAGATACGCAGTATTTT. This translates into CASSLGRGLADTQYF.